Following are 27 T cell receptor beta chains from one sample sequenced in a study of early T cells in non-severe SARS-CoV-2 infection. TCRdb analysed the 5' RACE reads with MiXCR anew, one entry per CDR3 protein. The profile shows about 110,000 distinct CDR3 sequences, 9.5% to 13% of them singletons. The material sequenced was whole blood. The receptors originated from an adult who was a healthcare worker with PCR-confirmed SARS-CoV-2 infection or an uninfected control (not recorded which).

The chain employs TRBV7-2 and TRBJ2-3; the D is unclear. The CDR3 loop spans 12 amino acids. Trimming stripped 5 bases from V and 1 base from J, with 4 bases between. Germline lookup yields CDR1 SGHTA and CDR2 FQGNSA. The CDR3 reads CASSTRTDTQYF. CDR3 DNA sequence: TGTGCCAGCAGCACCCGCACAGATACGCAGTATTTT.

This clonotype showed up just a few times. V and J are TRBV29-1 and TRBJ1-3, with 7 nucleotides matching TRBD1. The CDR3 consists of 13 residues. Germline V gene data show CDR1 as SQVTM and CDR2 as ANQGSEA. Trimming at V came to 5 bases and at J to 1 base, leaving 2 bases not matched to a gene. CDR3 region: CSVPGQSGNTIYF. The CDR3 region has the DNA TGCAGCGTTCCGGGACAGTCTGGAAACACCATATATTTT.

This chain links TRBV6-2 or TRBV6-3 with TRBJ2-3; D gene uncertain. The CDR3 is 13 residues long. The germline CDR1 and CDR2 sequences are MNHEY and SVGEGT. Trimming left V 2 bases short and J 2 bases short, with 5 bases between. The CDR3 coding sequence is TGTGCCAGCAGTTACCAGGTCACAGATACGCAGTATTTT. Residues: CASSYQVTDTQYF.

At least ten counts were recorded for this clonotype. The gene calls are TRBV30 and TRBJ1-1, with 8 bases lining up with TRBD1. This CDR3 contains 14 residues. Germline assignment: CDR1 GTSNPN and CDR2 SVGIG (reference sequence). V was clipped by 1 base and J by 2 bases; unmatched bases: 3. CDR3 sequence (DNA): TGTGCCTGGAGTGAGACAGGGGCAAACACTGAAGCTTTCTTT. Amino acid sequence: CAWSETGANTEAFF. Looking up the rest from reference TRBV30 and TRBJ1-1 gives the full variable domain: SQTIHQWPATLVQPVGSPLSLECTVEGTSNPNLYWYRQAAGRGLQLLFYSVGIGQISSEVPQNLSASRPQDRQFILSSKKLLLSDSGFYLCAWSETGANTEAFFGQGTRLTVV.

The table lists this clonotype with a few counts. This chain links TRBV29-1 with TRBJ2-2; TRBD1 matches at 8 bases. The germline V gene has CDR1 SQVTM and CDR2 ANQGSEA. V was pared by 6 bases and J by 6 bases, with 3 bases of the junction left unmatched. The CDR3 is made up of 12 amino acids. CDR3 protein: CSVTGDAGELFF. CDR3 nucleotide sequence: TGCAGCGTGACAGGGGATGCCGGGGAGCTGTTTTTT.

This clonotype was found once. The chain combines TRBV2 with TRBJ2-7, with 7 bases aligning to TRBD2. Germline V lookup: CDR1 SNHLY, CDR2 FYNNEI. V trimming: 6 bases; J trimming: 3 bases; junction bases outside the gene matches: 5. The CDR3 covers 13 residues. The DNA of the CDR3 is TGTGCCAGCAGACCGACTAGCAACTACGAGCAGTACTTC. Its protein product is CASRPTSNYEQYF.

At least ten counts were recorded for this clonotype. The V and J genes are TRBV5-1 and TRBJ2-5; D remains ambiguous. The germline V and J ends were trimmed by 0 bases and 2 bases, with 8 bases remaining between them. Germline CDR1 SGHRS, CDR2 YFSETQ. This CDR3 has 14 amino acids. CDR3 nucleotides: TGCGCCAGCAGCTTGGTTGGGCCTCAAGAGACCCAGTACTTC. Translating it yields CASSLVGPQETQYF.

The chain employs TRBV29-1 and TRBJ2-1; 7 bases are shared with TRBD1. CDR3 length: 15 residues. Trimming cost V 4 bases and J 4 bases; bases outside gene matches: 10. Looked up from germline, CDR1 is SQVTM and CDR2 is ANQGSEA. CDR3 amino acids: CSVVGTATLYNEQFF. In DNA, the CDR3 is TGCAGCGTTGTAGGGACAGCAACCTTATACAATGAGCAGTTCTTC.

Turning to this clonotype: A much larger clone lies a single base off, so this may be a read error. In nucleotides, the CDR3 is TGTGCCAGCAGTAACTCTGGCTCATCTAACTATGGCTCCACCTTC. Its translation is CASSNSGSSNYGSTF. The J gene is TRBJ1-2, the V gene TRBV12-3 or TRBV12-4; no firm D call. This CDR3 comprises 15 residues.

This clonotype was picked up many times. The chain is built from TRBV7-9 and TRBJ1-1; tentatively, D is TRBD1 (5 bases). Germline values: CDR1 SEHNR, CDR2 FQNEAQ (reference sequence). V lost 6 bases and J lost 5, with 16 bases in between. The CDR3 contains 14 residues. The CDR3 DNA follows: TGTGCCAGCAGTTCGCGCCGGTCAGGGACTGAAGCTTTCTTT. The encoded protein is CASSSRRSGTEAFF. The entire variable domain, with the rest obtained from reference TRBV7-9 and TRBJ1-1, is as follows: DTGVSQNPRHKITKRGQNVTFRCDPISEHNRLYWYRQTLGQGPEFLTYFQNEAQLEKSRLLSDRFSAERPKGSFSTLEIQRTEQGDSAMYLCASSSRRSGTEAFFGQGTRLTVV.

This clonotype was seen a few times. The gene calls are TRBV21-1 and TRBJ2-5; the table's D call, TRBD2, was not checked against the DNA. TRBV21-1 is a pseudogene segment. The CDR3 runs 22 residues. The CDR3, as DNA: TGTGCCAGCAGCAAAGGGGGGACTACCCAGAGACATCGTCTGTCATTGAGGGAGACCCAGTACTTC. As protein: CASSKGGTTQRHRLSLRETQYF.

This clonotype was detected many times. The genes are TRBV28 and TRBJ1-5, with D unclear. The germline V and J ends were trimmed by 7 bases and 1 base, with 5 bases remaining between them. Germline CDR1 and CDR2: MDHEN and SYDVKM. The CDR3 runs 12 residues. In DNA form, the CDR3 reads TGTGCCAGCACCTTAAGCAATCAGCCCCAGCATTTT. Amino acids: CASTLSNQPQHF.

V and J are TRBV11-2 and TRBJ2-3; a weak D match, TRBD1 (6 bases). This CDR3 comprises 15 residues. With 3 bases removed from V and 6 bases from J, the gap between germline ends came to 16 bases. Germline assignment: CDR1 SGHAT and CDR2 FQNNGV. The CDR3 here is CASSFSQGPPDTQYF. The CDR3 DNA reads TGTGCCAGCAGCTTCTCTCAGGGGCCCCCGGATACGCAGTATTTT. Filled out from reference TRBV11-2 and TRBJ2-3, the complete variable domain reads EAGVAQSPRYKIIEKRQSVAFWCNPISGHATLYWYQQILGQGPKLLIQFQNNGVVDDSQLPKDRFSAERLKGVDSTLKIQPAKLEDSAVYLCASSFSQGPPDTQYFGPGTRLTVL.

This clonotype came up a few times. V usage is TRBV7-3 and J usage is TRBJ2-2; 9 bases line up with TRBD1. V shed 4 bases, J shed 6 bases, and the junction held 0 bases outside the gene matches. The CDR3 is 13 amino acids. From germline, CDR1 is SGHTA and CDR2 FQGTGA. CDR3 in amino acids: CASSWTGAGELFF. CDR3 bases: TGTGCCAGCAGCTGGACAGGGGCCGGGGAGCTGTTTTTT.

This clonotype was counted only a few times. The rearrangement links TRBV19 to TRBJ1-5; D ambiguous. The CDR3 has 14 residues. V was pared by 7 bases and J by 1 base, with 11 bases between. The V gene's germline CDR1 is LNHDA and CDR2 SQIVND (reference sequence). CDR3 sequence (DNA): TGTGCCAGTAAAGACGCGAGCAGCAATCAGCCCCAGCATTTT. Its translation is CASKDASSNQPQHF.

This clonotype was seen a few times. The chain's CDR3 is CASSLAGTGTGNTIYF. As DNA, the CDR3 is TGTGCCAGCAGCTTAGCAGGGACAGGGACTGGAAACACCATATATTTT. V is TRBV7-2 and J is TRBJ1-3; 9 bases are a match to TRBD1. The CDR3 is 16 residues long. CDR1 and CDR2 from the germline V gene are SGHTA and FQGNSA. After removal of 0 bases from V and 2 bases from J, the junction contained 2 bases not matched to a gene.

This chain uses TRBV12-3 or TRBV12-4 with TRBJ1-5, with D uncertain. The V and J ends lost 7 bases and 3 bases respectively, with 10 bases between them. The CDR3 has 13 amino acids. DNA for the CDR3: TGTGCCAGCACCTCGACCGACAATCAGCCCCAGCATTTT. Amino acid sequence: CASTSTDNQPQHF.

This clonotype appeared many times. This chain joins TRBV7-8 and TRBJ2-1, with 13 bases aligning to TRBD2. The V gene end was trimmed by 6 bases and the J gene end by 7 bases; junction bases not matched to a gene: 3. This CDR3 has 14 amino acids. Germline V lookup: CDR1 SGHVS, CDR2 FQNEAQ. The CDR3 DNA sequence: TGTGCCAGCAGTACTAGCGGGGGGGTAAATGAGCAGTTCTTC. Translating gives CASSTSGGVNEQFF.

A few counts support this clonotype. This chain joins TRBV5-1 and TRBJ2-7; D is unresolved. Trimming took off 0 bases at V and 0 bases at J, with 13 bases between the two ends. In germline, CDR1 is SGHRS, CDR2 YFSETQ. The length of the CDR3 is 16 residues. CDR3 amino acids: CASSLAPPWASYEQYF. CDR3 sequence (DNA): TGCGCCAGCAGCTTGGCTCCTCCATGGGCCTCCTACGAGCAGTACTTC.

There are many counts of this clonotype. V and J are TRBV24-1 and TRBJ1-2; TRBD1 aligns across 8 bases. Germline trimming cut 4 bases from V and 3 bases from J; bases unmatched to any gene: 3. Per germline, CDR1 KGHDR and CDR2 SFDVKD. This CDR3 is 14 amino acids long. In nucleotides, the CDR3 is TGTGCCACCAGTGAACAGACAGGGGACTATGGCTACACCTTC. This encodes CATSEQTGDYGYTF.

The chain links TRBV5-8 to TRBJ1-1; 7 bases fit TRBD1. The CDR3 is 20 amino acids. Germline values: CDR1 SGHTS, CDR2 YDEGEE. V lost 3 bases to trimming and J lost 0 bases; unmatched junction nucleotides: 20. The CDR3 region is CASSYYSGQRIRNMNTEAFF. The CDR3 bases are TGTGCCAGCAGCTACTATTCGGGACAGCGAATAAGGAACATGAACACTGAAGCTTTCTTT.

This clonotype showed up many times. Here the CDR3 reads CASSSGRQETQYF. Here the CDR3 DNA reads TGTGCCAGCAGCTCGGGACGGCAAGAGACCCAGTACTTC. The chain has TRBV11-2 and TRBJ2-5; D assignment may be TRBD1 or TRBD2 (5 bases each). The germline V gene has CDR1 SGHAT and CDR2 FQNNGV. V lost 4 bases and J lost 2, with 8 bases in between. CDR3 length equals 13 residues.

This chain connects TRBV3-1 to TRBJ2-5; 9 bases fit TRBD2. CDR1 and CDR2 (germline): LGHDT, YNNKEL (reference sequence). The CDR3 has 19 residues. The trim removed 2 bases at V and 3 bases at J, leaving 16 bases unmatched. CDR3 DNA sequence: TGTGCCAGCAGCCAAATATTCGCTGCGGGGGCTAGCGGGAAAGAGACCCAGTACTTC. Translating gives CASSQIFAAGASGKETQYF.

This sequence joins TRBV25-1 and TRBJ2-7, with D possibly matching TRBD2 (6 bases). The germline gives CDR1 MGHDK, CDR2 SYGVNS. The V end lost 1 base, the J end lost 1 base, and 11 bases lay between the germline ends. There are 15 residues in the CDR3. CDR3 sequence reads: CASSELGGVSYEQYF. The DNA for the CDR3 is TGTGCCAGCAGTGAATTAGGCGGGGTTTCCTACGAGCAGTACTTC.

This clonotype was detected only a few times. This chain uses TRBV12-3 or TRBV12-4 with TRBJ1-4; D might be TRBD1 (5 bases). The V end lost 5 bases, the J end lost 8 bases, and 15 bases lay between the germline ends. CDR3 length: 14 residues. CDR3 loop: CASSRDLRGEKLFF. The CDR3 DNA sequence: TGTGCCAGCAGTCGGGACCTAAGGGGAGAAAAACTGTTTTTT.

This clonotype has just a few counts. The V gene is TRBV27, the J gene TRBJ1-2, with 8 positions matching TRBD1. Germline CDR1 is MNHEY and CDR2 is SMNVEV (reference sequence). V shed 4 bases, J shed 7 bases, and the junction held 2 bases outside the gene matches. The CDR3 covers 12 residues. The CDR3 loop is CASSSGGFGYTF. In nucleotides, the CDR3 is TGTGCCAGCAGTTCAGGGGGCTTTGGCTACACCTTC.

This clonotype was found a few times. This rearrangement joins TRBV6-6 to TRBJ1-5, with D perhaps TRBD1 (6 bases). The CDR3 loop spans 15 amino acids. The V end was cut by 4 bases, the J end by 0 bases, with 10 bases between. The germline V gene has CDR1 MNHNY and CDR2 SVGAGI (reference sequence). DNA for the CDR3: TGTGCCAGCAGTTCCGACAGGTCTAGCAATCAGCCCCAGCATTTT. This codes for CASSSDRSSNQPQHF.